One sample yielded the 22 T cell receptor beta chains listed below, sequenced in a study of post-analysis software for immune sequencing data. Unique-molecular-identifier-tagged TCR beta cDNA libraries were used. TCRdb reprocessed the PCR reads via MiXCR and lists one record per CDR3 protein. The sample holds roughly 670,000 distinct CDR3 sequences; approximately 60% are singletons and the top ten take approximately 11%. The study's findings and limits: Relative to controls, patients had about 5 TRBV segments at higher frequency, with TRBV5-6, TRBV5-1 and TRBV20-1 among these.

These TCRs are of unknown antigen specificity. The sequenced material came from blood. The receptors shown here come from a girl under 10 years old with multiple sclerosis.

This clonotype was seen a handful of times. J is TRBJ2-7 and V is TRBV10-2, with D possibly matching TRBD1 (6 bases). The CDR3 is 11 amino acids. Germline V gene lookup returns CDR1 WSHSY and CDR2 SAAADI. Trimming left V 8 bases short and J 5 bases short, with 10 bases between. The CDR3 protein is CASQTGDEQYF. The CDR3 DNA is TGCGCCAGCCAGACAGGAGACGAGCAGTACTTC.

The V gene is TRBV6-5, the J gene TRBJ2-3; possibly TRBD2 for D (6 bases). This CDR3 spans 18 amino acids. Trimming stripped 2 bases from V and 6 bases from J, with 24 bases between. CDR1 and CDR2 (germline): MNHEY, SVGAGI. CDR3 nucleotides: TGTGCCAGCAGTTACGGTCAGCGGGCAAACCGCCTATTGGATACGCAGTATTTT. This gives the protein CASSYGQRANRLLDTQYF.

A note on this clonotype: A junction boundary mismatches the germline segment, possibly from a read error. This chain connects TRBV9 to TRBJ2-3, with 9 bases fitting TRBD2. CDR1 is SGDLS and CDR2 is YYNGEE in the germline V gene. The CDR3 sequence is 15 residues long. The CDR3 DNA sequence: TGTGCCGGCAGCGTAGCGACTAGCGGTACAGATACGCAGTATTTT. Amino acids: CAGSVATSGTDTQYF.

V gene TRBV7-2 combines with J gene TRBJ1-4, with D tentatively TRBD1 (5 bases). CDR1 is SGHTA and CDR2 is FQGNSA in the germline V gene. Trimming stripped 5 bases from V and 0 bases from J, with 19 bases between. There are 18 residues in the CDR3. In nucleotides, the CDR3 is TGTGCCAGCAGCACTAGACAGCTAATAGATTCAACTAATGAAAAACTGTTTTTT. The encoded protein is CASSTRQLIDSTNEKLFF.

As DNA, the CDR3 is TGCAGTGCTAGCTTTGCCTCCGGGACGTCAAGGAGCTCCTACAATGAGCAGTTCTTC. This gives the protein CSASFASGTSRSSYNEQFF. The chain recombines TRBV20-1 with TRBJ2-1; D is tentatively TRBD1 or TRBD2 (5 bases each). The CDR3 loop spans 19 amino acids. Germline lookup yields CDR1 DFQATT and CDR2 SNEGSKA (reference sequence). V was trimmed by 3 bases and J by 0 bases, leaving 24 bases between them.

This clonotype is a singleton in its sample. One end of the junction does not line up with germline, which may come from a read error. The chain combines TRBV7-3 with TRBJ2-2; 9 nucleotides agree with TRBD1. CDR3 length: 15 residues. Germline V gene data show CDR1 as SGHTA and CDR2 as FQGTGA. CDR3 region: CTSSFGTGKMRELFF. The CDR3 DNA reads TGTACCAGCAGCTTTGGGACAGGGAAAATGAGGGAGCTGTTTTTT.

CDR3 nucleotide sequence: TGTGCCACCAGCAGTGGGACGAGGACCTACGAGCAGTACTTC. Translation gives CATSSGTRTYEQYF. This rearrangement joins TRBV15 to TRBJ2-7; D is perhaps TRBD1 or TRBD2 (5 bases each). CDR1 and CDR2 (germline): LNHNV, YYDKDF (reference sequence). Trimming shortened V by 3 bases and J by 2 bases, and 11 bases separated the two germline ends. The CDR3 spans 14 residues.

The chain joins TRBV7-9 to TRBJ1-5; D gene uncertain. V lost 5 bases and J lost 7, with 9 bases in between. CDR1 is SEHNR, CDR2 FQNEAQ, per germline (reference sequence). The CDR3 totals 12 residues. This chain's CDR3 is CASSRAGQPQHF. In nucleotides, the CDR3 is TGTGCCAGCAGCCGGGCTGGGCAGCCCCAGCATTTT.

This clonotype was counted between two and nine times. The V gene is TRBV10-2, the J gene TRBJ1-1; 8 nucleotides align to TRBD1. Unmatched junction bases numbered 4, after V lost 3 bases and J lost 4 bases. This CDR3 spans 14 amino acids. The V gene's germline CDR1 is WSHSY and CDR2 SAAADI. The CDR3 region is CASSERQGRTEAFF. CDR3 nucleotides: TGCGCCAGCAGTGAAAGACAGGGGCGCACTGAAGCTTTCTTT.

This clonotype has just one count. The chain employs TRBV5-5 and TRBJ2-1; D call uncertain. Germline V gene data show CDR1 as SGHKS and CDR2 as YYEKEE (reference sequence). V lost 6 bases and J lost 6, with 16 bases in between. The CDR3 sequence is 14 residues long. The CDR3 nucleotides read TGTGCCAGCACCAGAAGCGTTCTACGCAATGAGCAGTTCTTC. This sequence encodes CASTRSVLRNEQFF.

This sequence joins TRBV9 and TRBJ1-1; a possible D gene is TRBD1 (6 bases). Germline V CDR1 and CDR2: SGDLS, YYNGEE. The CDR3 is 15 amino acids. V lost 0 bases and J lost 4, with 13 bases in between. The CDR3 bases are TGTGCCAGCAGCGTAGCTGGTGGGGGCTCCACTGAAGCTTTCTTT. Protein: CASSVAGGGSTEAFF.

This clonotype has only a few counts. J is TRBJ1-2 and V is TRBV29-1; D is uncertain. The germline gives CDR1 SQVTM, CDR2 ANQGSEA. V was pared by 6 bases and J by 4 bases, with 9 bases between. CDR3 length: 11 residues. CDR3 nucleotide sequence: TGCAGCGTAGTTTCGGGCTATGGCTACACCTTC. This encodes CSVVSGYGYTF.

The genes are TRBV14 and TRBJ2-4, with TRBD1 matching over 9 bases. The tail of the sequence fits TRBJ2-7 better, so the J call may be wrong. Looked up from germline, CDR1 is SGHDN and CDR2 is FVKESK. This CDR3 is built from 16 residues. Here the CDR3 reads CASSRRPGQGLHEQYF. The CDR3 region has the DNA TGTGCCAGCAGCCGAAGACCGGGACAGGGTCTCCACGAGCAGTACTTC.

The chain employs TRBV5-1 and TRBJ2-1, with TRBD2 matching over 11 bases. The V gene end was trimmed by 2 bases and the J gene end by 6 bases; junction bases not matched to a gene: 10. The length of the CDR3 is 17 residues. The germline gives CDR1 SGHRS, CDR2 YFSETQ. CDR3 nucleotides: TGCGCCAGCAGCTTACCCCTAGCTAGCGGGGGGAGCAATGAGCAGTTCTTC. Its protein is CASSLPLASGGSNEQFF.

V and J are TRBV2 and TRBJ2-1, with TRBD2 identical over 8 bases. The ends lost 2 bases at V and 5 bases at J; junction bases unmatched: 2. The CDR3 is 14 residues long. Germline V gene sequence: CDR1 SNHLY, CDR2 FYNNEI. CDR3 DNA sequence: TGTGCCAGCAGTGAATTTAGCGGGAACAATGAGCAGTTCTTC. Translation gives CASSEFSGNNEQFF.

The chain carries TRBV29-1 and TRBJ2-5, with 9 bases matching TRBD1. The germline V gene has CDR1 SQVTM and CDR2 ANQGSEA. J was trimmed by 2 bases and V by 5 bases; bases with no gene match: 6. The CDR3 is 14 amino acids. CDR3 region: CSVPGQGTQETQYF. CDR3 sequence (DNA): TGCAGCGTTCCGGGACAGGGAACTCAAGAGACCCAGTACTTC.

The CDR3 is CASSLGTGGGIYGYTF. The CDR3 coding sequence is TGTGCCAGCAGCTTAGGGACAGGGGGCGGAATCTATGGCTACACCTTC. The chain carries TRBV7-2 and TRBJ1-2, with 11 bases that match TRBD1. The CDR3 spans 16 residues. Per the germline V gene, CDR1 is SGHTA and CDR2 is FQGNSA. V was pared by 1 base and J by 4 bases, with 5 bases of the junction left unmatched.

This clonotype was found once. The V and J genes are TRBV6-6 and TRBJ2-1, with D uncertain. Trimming stripped 0 bases from V and 5 bases from J, with 14 bases between. Germline V gene data show CDR1 as MNHNY and CDR2 as SVGAGI (reference sequence). The length of the CDR3 is 16 residues. DNA of the CDR3: TGTGCCAGCAGTTACTCAGGTGGGATTAAGGACAATGAGCAGTTCTTC. Translating gives CASSYSGGIKDNEQFF.

The genes are TRBV6-5 and TRBJ1-5; D is unclear. CDR3 length equals 15 residues. Germline CDR1 reads MNHEY; CDR2 reads SVGAGI. Trimming removed 0 bases from V and 7 bases from J, with 13 bases in between. The CDR3 DNA reads TGTGCCAGCAGTTACTCGTTTTCGGAGGTCCAGCCCCAGCATTTT. This sequence encodes CASSYSFSEVQPQHF.

The chain couples TRBV2 to TRBJ2-1; 12 bases match TRBD2. The CDR3 has 19 amino acids. The junction had 18 bases not matched to a gene; V was cut back by 8 bases and J by 4 bases. Germline V gives CDR1 SNHLY, CDR2 FYNNEI. CDR3 sequence: CASHTDWVQGTSGYNEQFF. The CDR3 DNA follows: TGTGCCAGCCACACGGACTGGGTTCAGGGGACTAGCGGGTACAATGAGCAGTTCTTC.

This clonotype was seen a handful of times. This chain links TRBV29-1 with TRBJ2-1, with TRBD2 matching over 7 bases. The CDR3 sequence is 14 residues long. J was trimmed by 5 bases and V by 5 bases; bases with no gene match: 9. From germline, CDR1 is SQVTM and CDR2 ANQGSEA. The CDR3 DNA is TGCAGCGTTCTTGGGGCCGGGACTAACAATGAGCAGTTCTTC. This sequence encodes CSVLGAGTNNEQFF.

CDR3 amino acids: CASSPLGAVNEQFF. The CDR3 nucleotides are TGTGCCAGCAGCCCCCTGGGGGCAGTCAATGAGCAGTTCTTC. This chain uses TRBV14 with TRBJ2-1; D possibly corresponds to TRBD1 (6 bases). This CDR3 contains 14 residues. Deletions cut 4 bases from V and 6 bases from J, with 13 bases between. The germline V gene encodes CDR1 SGHDN and CDR2 FVKESK.